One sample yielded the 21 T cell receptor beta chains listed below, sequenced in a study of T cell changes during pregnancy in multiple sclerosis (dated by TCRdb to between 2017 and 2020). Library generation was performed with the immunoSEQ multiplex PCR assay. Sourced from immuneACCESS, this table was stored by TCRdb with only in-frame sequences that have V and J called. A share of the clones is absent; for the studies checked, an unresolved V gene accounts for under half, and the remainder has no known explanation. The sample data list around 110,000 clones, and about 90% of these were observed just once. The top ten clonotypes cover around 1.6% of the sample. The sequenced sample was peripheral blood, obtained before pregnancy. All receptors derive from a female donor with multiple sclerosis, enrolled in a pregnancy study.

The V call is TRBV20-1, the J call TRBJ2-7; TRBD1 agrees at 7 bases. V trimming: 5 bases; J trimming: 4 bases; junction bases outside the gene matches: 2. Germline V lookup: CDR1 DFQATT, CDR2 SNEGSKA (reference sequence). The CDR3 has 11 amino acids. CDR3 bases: TGCAGTGCTGGACAGGTTTACGAGCAGTACTTC. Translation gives CSAGQVYEQYF.

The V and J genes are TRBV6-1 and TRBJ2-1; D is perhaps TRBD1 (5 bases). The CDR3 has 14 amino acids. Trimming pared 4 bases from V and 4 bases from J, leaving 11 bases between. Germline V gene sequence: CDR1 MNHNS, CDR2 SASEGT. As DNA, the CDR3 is TGTGCCAGCAGTGTTCGACAGACTTACAATGAGCAGTTCTTC. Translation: CASSVRQTYNEQFF.

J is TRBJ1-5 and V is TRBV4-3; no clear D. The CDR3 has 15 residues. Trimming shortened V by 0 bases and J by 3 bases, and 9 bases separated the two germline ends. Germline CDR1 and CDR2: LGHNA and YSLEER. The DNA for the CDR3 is TGCGCCAGCAGCCAAGAGCCGACTATCAATCAGCCCCAGCATTTT. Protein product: CASSQEPTINQPQHF.

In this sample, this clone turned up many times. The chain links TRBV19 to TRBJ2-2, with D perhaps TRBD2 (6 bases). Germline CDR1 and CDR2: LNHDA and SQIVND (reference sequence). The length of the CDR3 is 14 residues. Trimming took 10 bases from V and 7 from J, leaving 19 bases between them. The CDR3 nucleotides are TGTGCCACCCACGACTATCGGGAGAGCGGGGAGCTGTTTTTT. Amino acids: CATHDYRESGELFF.

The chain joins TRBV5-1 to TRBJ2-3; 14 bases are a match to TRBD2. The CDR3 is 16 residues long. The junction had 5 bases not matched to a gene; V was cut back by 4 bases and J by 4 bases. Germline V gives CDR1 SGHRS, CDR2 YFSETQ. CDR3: CASSRGTSGRPDTQYF. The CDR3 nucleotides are TGCGCCAGCAGCAGAGGGACTAGCGGGAGACCAGATACGCAGTATTTT.

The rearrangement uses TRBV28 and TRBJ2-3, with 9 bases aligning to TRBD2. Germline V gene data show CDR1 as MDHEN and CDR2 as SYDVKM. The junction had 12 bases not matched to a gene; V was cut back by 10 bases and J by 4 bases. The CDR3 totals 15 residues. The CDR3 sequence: CAIQLAGRSSDTQYF. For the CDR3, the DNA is TGTGCCATTCAGCTAGCGGGGAGATCGTCAGATACGCAGTATTTT.

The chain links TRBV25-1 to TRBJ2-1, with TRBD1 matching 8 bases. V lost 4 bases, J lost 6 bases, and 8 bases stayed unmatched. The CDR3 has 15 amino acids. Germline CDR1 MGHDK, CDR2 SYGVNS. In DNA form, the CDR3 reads TGTGCCAGCAGTGGGTTCACGACAGGGGTCAATGAGCAGTTCTTC. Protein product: CASSGFTTGVNEQFF.

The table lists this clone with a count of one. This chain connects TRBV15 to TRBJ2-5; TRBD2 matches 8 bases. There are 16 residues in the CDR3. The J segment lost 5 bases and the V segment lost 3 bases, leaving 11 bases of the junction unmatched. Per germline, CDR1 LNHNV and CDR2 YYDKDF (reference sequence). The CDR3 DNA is TGTGCCACCAGCAGGGTGGGACGGGGGGGGTTGGAGACCCAGTACTTC. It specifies CATSRVGRGGLETQYF.

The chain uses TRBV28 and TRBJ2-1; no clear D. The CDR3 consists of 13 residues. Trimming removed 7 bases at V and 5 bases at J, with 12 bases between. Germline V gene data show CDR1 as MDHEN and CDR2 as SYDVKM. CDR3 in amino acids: CASIRIDNNEQFF. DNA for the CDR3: TGTGCCAGCATCCGGATCGACAACAATGAGCAGTTCTTC. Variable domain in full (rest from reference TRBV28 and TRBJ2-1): DVKVTQSSRYLVKRTGEKVFLECVQDMDHENMFWYRQDPGLGLRLIYFSYDVKMKEKGDIPEGYSVSREKKERFSLILESASTNQTSMYLCASIRIDNNEQFFGPGTRLTVL.

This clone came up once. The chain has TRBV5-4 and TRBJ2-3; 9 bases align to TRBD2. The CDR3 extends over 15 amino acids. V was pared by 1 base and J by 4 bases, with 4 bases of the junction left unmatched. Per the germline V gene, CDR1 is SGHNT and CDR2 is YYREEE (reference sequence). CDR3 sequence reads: CASSLSGGLADTQYF. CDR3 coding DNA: TGTGCCAGCAGCTTGAGCGGGGGGTTGGCAGATACGCAGTATTTT.

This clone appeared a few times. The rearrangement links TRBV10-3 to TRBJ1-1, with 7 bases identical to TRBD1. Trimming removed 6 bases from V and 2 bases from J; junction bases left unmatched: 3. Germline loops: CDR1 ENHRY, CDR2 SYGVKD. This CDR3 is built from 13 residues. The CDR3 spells CAIRRQGNTEAFF. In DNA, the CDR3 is TGTGCCATCAGAAGACAGGGTAACACTGAAGCTTTCTTT.

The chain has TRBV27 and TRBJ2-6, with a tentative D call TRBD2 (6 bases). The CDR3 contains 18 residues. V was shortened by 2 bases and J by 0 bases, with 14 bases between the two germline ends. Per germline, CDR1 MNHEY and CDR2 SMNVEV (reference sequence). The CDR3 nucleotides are TGTGCCAGCAGTTTAGAGGCGCCGGGACTCTCTGGGGCCAACGTCCTGACTTTC. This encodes CASSLEAPGLSGANVLTF. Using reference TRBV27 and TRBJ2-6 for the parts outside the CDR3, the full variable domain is EAQVTQNPRYLITVTGKKLTVTCSQNMNHEYMSWYRQDPGLGLRQIYYSMNVEVTDKGDVPEGYKVSRKEKRNFPLILESPSPNQTSLYFCASSLEAPGLSGANVLTFGAGSRLTVL.

The CDR3 DNA is TGTGCCAGCAGCTTGGCCTCTGGGGGGGTCTATGGAGGCTACACCTTC. Protein product: CASSLASGGVYGGYTF. J is TRBJ1-2 and V is TRBV5-6; TRBD1 is a possible D gene (5 bases). The CDR3 is made up of 16 amino acids. The V and J ends lost 0 bases and 8 bases respectively, with 20 bases between them. Germline V CDR1 and CDR2: SGHDT, YYEEEE.

The CDR3 reads CATQGAPNTGELFF. CDR3 DNA: TGCGCCACCCAGGGTGCCCCGAACACCGGGGAGCTGTTTTTT. The gene calls are TRBV4-1 and TRBJ2-2; D is possibly TRBD1 (5 bases). CDR1 is MGHRA, CDR2 YSYEKL, per germline. The CDR3 runs 14 residues. V was cut by 10 bases and J by 0 bases, with 12 bases left in between.

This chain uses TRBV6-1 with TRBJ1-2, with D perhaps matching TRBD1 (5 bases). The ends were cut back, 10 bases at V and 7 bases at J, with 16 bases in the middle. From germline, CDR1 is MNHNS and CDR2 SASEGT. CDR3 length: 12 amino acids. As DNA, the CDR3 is TGTGCCAACAAGGGGTGGTGGGTTGGCTACACCTTC. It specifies CANKGWWVGYTF.

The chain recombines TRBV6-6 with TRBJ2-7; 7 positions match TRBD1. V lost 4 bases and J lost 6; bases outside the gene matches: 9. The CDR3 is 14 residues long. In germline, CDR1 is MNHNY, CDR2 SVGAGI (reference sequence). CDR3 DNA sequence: TGTGCCAGCAGTTGGTCGACAGGGCTGGTCGAGCAGTACTTC. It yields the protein CASSWSTGLVEQYF.

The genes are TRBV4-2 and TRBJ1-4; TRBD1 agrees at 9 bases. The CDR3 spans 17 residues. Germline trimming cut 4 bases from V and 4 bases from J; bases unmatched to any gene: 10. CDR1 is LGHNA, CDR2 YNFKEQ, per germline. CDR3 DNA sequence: TGTGCCAGCAGCCGGCCGGGACAGGGTGGGTTTAATGAAAAACTGTTTTTT. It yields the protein CASSRPGQGGFNEKLFF.

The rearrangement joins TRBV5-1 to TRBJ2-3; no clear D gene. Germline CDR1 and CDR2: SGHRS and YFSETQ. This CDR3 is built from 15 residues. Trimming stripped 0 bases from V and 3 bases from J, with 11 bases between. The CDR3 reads CASSLAGTSTDTQYF. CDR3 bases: TGCGCCAGCAGCTTGGCCGGTACTTCGACAGATACGCAGTATTTT.

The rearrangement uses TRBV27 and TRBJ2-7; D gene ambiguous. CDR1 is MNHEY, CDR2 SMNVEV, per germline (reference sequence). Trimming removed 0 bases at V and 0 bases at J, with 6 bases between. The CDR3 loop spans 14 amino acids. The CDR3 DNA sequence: TGTGCCAGCAGTTTATCGTTGTACTCCTACGAGCAGTACTTC. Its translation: CASSLSLYSYEQYF.

The CDR3 sequence is CASSSFQGWNTEAFF. As DNA, the CDR3 is TGTGCCAGCAGTTCGTTTCAGGGGTGGAACACTGAAGCTTTCTTT. V gene TRBV6-5 combines with J gene TRBJ1-1; possibly TRBD1 for D (6 bases). V was clipped by 4 bases and J by 1 base, with 13 bases between them. The CDR3 loop spans 15 amino acids. Germline values: CDR1 MNHEY, CDR2 SVGAGI.

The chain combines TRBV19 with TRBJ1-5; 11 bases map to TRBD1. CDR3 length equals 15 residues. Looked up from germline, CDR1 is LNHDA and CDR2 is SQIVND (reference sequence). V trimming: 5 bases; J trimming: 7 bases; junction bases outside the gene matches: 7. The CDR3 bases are TGTGCCAGTAGTCCGGGACAGGGGGTTAACCAGCCCCAGCATTTT. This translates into CASSPGQGVNQPQHF.